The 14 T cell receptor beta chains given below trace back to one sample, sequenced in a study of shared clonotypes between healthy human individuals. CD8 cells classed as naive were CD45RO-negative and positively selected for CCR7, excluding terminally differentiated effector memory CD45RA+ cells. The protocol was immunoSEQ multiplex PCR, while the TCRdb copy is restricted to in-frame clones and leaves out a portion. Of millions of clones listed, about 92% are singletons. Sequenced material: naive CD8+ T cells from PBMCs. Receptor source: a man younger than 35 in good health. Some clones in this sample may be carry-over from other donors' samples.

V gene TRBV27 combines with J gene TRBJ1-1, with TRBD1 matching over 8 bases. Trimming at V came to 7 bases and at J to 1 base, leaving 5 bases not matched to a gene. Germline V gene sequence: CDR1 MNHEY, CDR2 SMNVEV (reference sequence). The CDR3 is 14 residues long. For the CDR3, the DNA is TGTGCCAGCACCGTGACAGGGGCGAACACTGAAGCTTTCTTT. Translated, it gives CASTVTGANTEAFF.

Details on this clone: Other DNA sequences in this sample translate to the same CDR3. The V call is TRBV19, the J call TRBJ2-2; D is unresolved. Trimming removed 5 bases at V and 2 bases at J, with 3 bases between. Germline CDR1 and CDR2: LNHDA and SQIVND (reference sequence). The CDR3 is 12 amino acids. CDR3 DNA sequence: TGTGCCAGTAGTGGAAACACCGGGGAGCTGTTTTTT. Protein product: CASSGNTGELFF. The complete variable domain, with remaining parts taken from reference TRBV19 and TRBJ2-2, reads DGGITQSPKYLFRKEGQNVTLSCEQNLNHDAMYWYRQDPGQGLRLIYYSQIVNDFQKGDIAEGYSVSREKKESFPLTVTSAQKNPTAFYLCASSGNTGELFFGEGSRLTVL.

The CDR3 DNA follows: TGTGCCAGCAGTTCCTCGCCTGGACTAGCGGGAGACACAGATACGCAGTATTTT. It codes for CASSSSPGLAGDTDTQYF. The chain has TRBV27 and TRBJ2-3, with 13 bases matching TRBD2. V was clipped by 4 bases and J by 2 bases; unmatched bases: 9. CDR1 is MNHEY and CDR2 is SMNVEV in the germline V gene (reference sequence). The CDR3 runs to 18 residues.

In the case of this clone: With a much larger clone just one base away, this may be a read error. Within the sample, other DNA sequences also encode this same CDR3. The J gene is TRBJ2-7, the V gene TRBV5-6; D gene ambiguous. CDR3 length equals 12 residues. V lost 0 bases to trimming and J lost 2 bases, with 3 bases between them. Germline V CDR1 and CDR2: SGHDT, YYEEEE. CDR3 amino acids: CASSLGAYEQYF. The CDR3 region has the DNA TGTGCCAGCAGCTTGGGGGCCTACGAGCAGTACTTC.

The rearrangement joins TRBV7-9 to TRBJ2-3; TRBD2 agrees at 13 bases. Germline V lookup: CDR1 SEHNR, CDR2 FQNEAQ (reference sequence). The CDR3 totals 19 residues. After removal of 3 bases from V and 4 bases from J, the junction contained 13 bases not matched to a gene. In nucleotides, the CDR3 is TGTGCCAGCAGCTTTGTAAGACTAGCGGGAGGTTGGGTCGCAGATACGCAGTATTTT. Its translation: CASSFVRLAGGWVADTQYF.

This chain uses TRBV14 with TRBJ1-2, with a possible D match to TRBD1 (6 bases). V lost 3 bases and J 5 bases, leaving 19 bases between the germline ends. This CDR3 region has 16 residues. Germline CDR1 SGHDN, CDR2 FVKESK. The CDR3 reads CASSHSRDTSWYGYTF. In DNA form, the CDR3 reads TGTGCCAGCAGCCATTCCCGGGACACTTCTTGGTATGGCTACACCTTC.

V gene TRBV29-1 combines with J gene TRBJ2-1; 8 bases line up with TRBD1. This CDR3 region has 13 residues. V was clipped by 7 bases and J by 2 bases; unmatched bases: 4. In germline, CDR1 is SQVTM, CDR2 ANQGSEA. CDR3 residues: CSDRDRTYNEQFF. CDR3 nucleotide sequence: TGCAGCGACCGGGACAGGACCTACAATGAGCAGTTCTTC.

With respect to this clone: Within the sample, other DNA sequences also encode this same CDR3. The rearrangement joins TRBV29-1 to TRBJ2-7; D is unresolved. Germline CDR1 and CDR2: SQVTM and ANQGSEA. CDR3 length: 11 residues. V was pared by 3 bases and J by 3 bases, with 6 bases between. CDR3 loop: CSVEDYYEQYF. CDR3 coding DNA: TGCAGCGTTGAGGATTACTACGAGCAGTACTTC.

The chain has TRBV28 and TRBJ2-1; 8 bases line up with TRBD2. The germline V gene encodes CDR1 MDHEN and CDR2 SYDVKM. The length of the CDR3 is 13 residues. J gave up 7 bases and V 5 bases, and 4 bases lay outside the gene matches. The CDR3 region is CASSREGLNEQFF. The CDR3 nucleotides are TGTGCCAGCAGTCGGGAGGGCCTGAATGAGCAGTTCTTC.

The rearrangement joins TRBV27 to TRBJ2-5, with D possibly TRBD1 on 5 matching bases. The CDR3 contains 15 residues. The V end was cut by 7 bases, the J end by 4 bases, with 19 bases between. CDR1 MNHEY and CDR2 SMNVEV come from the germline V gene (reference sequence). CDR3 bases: TGTGCCAGCATCTTCGACCCACGACAGAGAGAGACCCAGTACTTC. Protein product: CASIFDPRQRETQYF.

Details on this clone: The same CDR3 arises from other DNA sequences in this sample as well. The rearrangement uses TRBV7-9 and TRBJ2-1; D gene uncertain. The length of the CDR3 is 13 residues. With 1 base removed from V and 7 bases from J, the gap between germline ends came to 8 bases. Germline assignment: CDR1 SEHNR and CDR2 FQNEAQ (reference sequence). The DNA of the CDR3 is TGTGCCAGCAGCTTAGTTCTGAGGAATGAGCAGTTCTTC. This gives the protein CASSLVLRNEQFF.

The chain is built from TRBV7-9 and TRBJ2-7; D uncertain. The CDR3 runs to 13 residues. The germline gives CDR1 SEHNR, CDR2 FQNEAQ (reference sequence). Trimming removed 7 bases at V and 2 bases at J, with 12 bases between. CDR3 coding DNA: TGTGCCAGCACCCCGGGTTATCCCTACGAGCAGTACTTC. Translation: CASTPGYPYEQYF.

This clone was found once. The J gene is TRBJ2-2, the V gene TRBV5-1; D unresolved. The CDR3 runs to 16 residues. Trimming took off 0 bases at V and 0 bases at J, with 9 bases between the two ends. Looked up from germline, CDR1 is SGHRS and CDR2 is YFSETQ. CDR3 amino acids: CASSLAQSANTGELFF. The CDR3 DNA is TGCGCCAGCAGCTTGGCTCAGTCCGCGAACACCGGGGAGCTGTTTTTT.

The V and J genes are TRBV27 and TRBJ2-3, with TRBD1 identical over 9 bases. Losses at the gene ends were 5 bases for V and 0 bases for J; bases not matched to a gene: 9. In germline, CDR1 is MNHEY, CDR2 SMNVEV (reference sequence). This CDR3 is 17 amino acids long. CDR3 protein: CASSENRGQISTDTQYF. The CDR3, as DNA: TGTGCCAGCAGTGAAAACAGGGGGCAGATCAGCACAGATACGCAGTATTTT.